The rows below give T cell receptor beta chains drawn from one sample of a study of T cell responses to AZD1222 COVID-19 vaccine. The protocol was immunoSEQ multiplex PCR, while the TCRdb copy is restricted to in-frame clones and leaves out a portion. Of more than 95,000 clones in the sample, about 90% are singletons; the top ten hold approximately 1%. Source: peripheral blood, taken on day 0 of AZD1222 vaccination. Every receptor here comes from an adult in good health. Each CDR3 is given with its conserved first and last residue. A D gene is named only where the DNA matches it firmly. Some rows have no size entry. The others give once, few or many, or a class for an expanded clone.

-	TRBD2	TRBV7-3	TRBJ2-1	TGTGCCAGCAGCCTCCTAGCGGGATCCCGGAATGAGCAGTTCTTC	CASSLLAGSRNEQFF
-	-	TRBV19	TRBJ1-2	TGTGCCAGTAGTAAGAGACACAGTACGGCTAACTATGGCTACACCTTC	CASSKRHSTANYGYTF
-	TRBD1	TRBV29-1	TRBJ1-2	TGCAGCGTTGAAGTTCAGACAGGGTACTATGGCTACACCTTC	CSVEVQTGYYGYTF
-	-	TRBV7-7	TRBJ2-3	TGTGCCAGCAGCCCCGGACTTGGGGGCACAGATACGCAGTATTTT	CASSPGLGGTDTQYF
-	TRBD1	TRBV11-1	TRBJ2-5	TGTGCCAGCAGCCCAGCGGACAGGGCCCTCTACTTC	CASSPADRALYF
-	TRBD2	TRBV18	TRBJ2-7	TGTGCCAGCTCACGTTTAGCGGGAGTGAACGAGCAGTACTTC	CASSRLAGVNEQYF
few	-	TRBV5-1	TRBJ2-7	TGCGCCAGCAGCTTGGGGTCTGGTTTGGGGGAGCAGTACTTC	CASSLGSGLGEQYF
few	-	TRBV7-2	TRBJ1-5	TGTGCCAGCAGCTTAGAGAGAGGTCAGCCCCAGCATTTT	CASSLERGQPQHF
-	TRBD2	TRBV11-3	TRBJ2-3	TGTGCCAGCAGCCGCGGGACTAGCGGGATCACAGATACGCAGTATTTT	CASSRGTSGITDTQYF
-	-	TRBV30	TRBJ2-2	TGTGCCCGTAGGGGGGAAGGACCCGGGGAGCTGTTTTTT	CARRGEGPGELFF
-	TRBD2	TRBV20-1	TRBJ2-5	TGCAGTGCTAGTTATCGAGAAACCCAACTAGCGGGAGTTCGGGAGACCCAGTACTTC	CSASYRETQLAGVRETQYF
-	-	TRBV3-1/TRBV3-2	TRBJ1-2	TGTGCCAGCAGCCAAGAGGCAACAGGGATAAGTGGCTACACCTTC	CASSQEATGISGYTF
-	TRBD2	TRBV9	TRBJ2-1	TGTGCCAGCAGCGTAGCGCGGGAGCCCTACAATGAGCAGTTCTTC	CASSVAREPYNEQFF
few	-	TRBV29-1	TRBJ1-1	TGCAGCGTCACACACACTGAAGCTTTCTTT	CSVTHTEAFF
few	TRBD2	TRBV5-1	TRBJ2-1	TGCGCCAGCAGCTCCGTAACTTCGACTAGCGCAAATGTCAATGAGCAGTTCTTC	CASSSVTSTSANVNEQFF
-	-	TRBV21-1	TRBJ2-5	TGTGCCAGCAGGTTCCCCAGGATTCAAGAGACCCAGTACTTC	CASRFPRIQETQYF
-	-	TRBV18	TRBJ1-6	TGTGCCAGCTCACAGGCAGGGTCAAACAACTCACCCCTCCACTTT	CASSQAGSNNSPLHF
-	TRBD1	TRBV5-1	TRBJ1-4	TGCGCCAGCAGCGCAGGGTGGACAGGGCAGCGGGAAAAACTGTTTTTT	CASSAGWTGQREKLFF
-	TRBD2	TRBV5-1	TRBJ2-2	TGCGCCAGCAGCTTGGGGACTAGCGGGAGTACCGGGGAGCTGTTTTTT	CASSLGTSGSTGELFF
-	-	TRBV10-3	TRBJ2-7	TGTGCCACCCGCCAGGAGGGATCTTCCAACGAGCAGTACTTC	CATRQEGSSNEQYF
-	TRBD1	TRBV2	TRBJ2-6	TGTGCCAGCAGCAGACAGGGGGCATTGATCGGGGCCAACGTCCTGACTTTC	CASSRQGALIGANVLTF
-	-	TRBV6-5	TRBJ1-2	TGTGCCAGCAGCCCGGACCGGGGCAACTATGGCTACACCTTC	CASSPDRGNYGYTF
-	-	TRBV19	TRBJ2-1	TGTGCCAGTAGGGGACTTCAAACTCGGCAGTTCTTC	CASRGLQTRQFF
few	TRBD2	TRBV12-5	TRBJ2-1	TGTGCTAGTCTGACTAGCGGGGCCCTGAGCTCCTACAATGAGCAGTTCTTC	CASLTSGALSSYNEQFF
-	-	TRBV7-9	TRBJ1-1	TGTGCCAGCAGCTTACAGGGCAACACTGAAGCTTTCTTT	CASSLQGNTEAFF
-	-	TRBV12-3/TRBV12-4	TRBJ1-1	TGTGCCAGTAGACCCGCTGTAACTGAAGCTTTCTTT	CASRPAVTEAFF
-	-	TRBV6-2/TRBV6-3	TRBJ2-3	TGTGCCAGCAGTCCCACCCGACGGCGAGGCACAGATACGCAGTATTTT	CASSPTRRRGTDTQYF
few	TRBD1	TRBV5-3	TRBJ2-1	TGTGCCAGAAGCTTGGCCTTCAGGGGGCATTCTTGGAGCTCCTACAATGAGCAGTTCTTC	CARSLAFRGHSWSSYNEQFF
once	-	TRBV10-3	TRBJ1-5	TGTGCCATCAGTAGGCAGGGCGGGAATCAGCCCCAGCATTTT	CAISRQGGNQPQHF
-	-	TRBV18	TRBJ2-1	TGTGCCAGCTCACCTTGGGCACCGACAGGCCACTACAATGAGCAGTTCTTC	CASSPWAPTGHYNEQFF
-	-	TRBV6-5	TRBJ2-3	TGTGCCAGCAGTCAGATGGATACGCAGTATTTT	CASSQMDTQYF
-	-	TRBV21-1	TRBJ1-1	TGTGCCAGCAGCAAAGTTGGGGAAACGAACACTGAAGCTTTCTTT	CASSKVGETNTEAFF
-	TRBD2	TRBV27	TRBJ2-2	TGTGCCAGCAGTCCGGGACTAGCGGGAGTAGCCGGGGAGCTGTTTTTT	CASSPGLAGVAGELFF
-	-	TRBV28	TRBJ1-2	TGTGCCAGCAGTCCCGGACGAGATCATAACTATGGCTACACCTTC	CASSPGRDHNYGYTF
few	-	TRBV19	TRBJ1-1	TGTGCCAGTAGTATCTTTTCGATGGCTGAAGCTTTCTTT	CASSIFSMAEAFF
once	-	TRBV5-1	TRBJ2-7	TGCGCCAGCAGCTTGAGTGGAGGGAACTACGAGCAGTACTTC	CASSLSGGNYEQYF
-	-	TRBV19	TRBJ2-7	TGTGCCAGTAGCACAGGCCCTATTAGGCCTTACGAGCAGTACTTC	CASSTGPIRPYEQYF
-	-	TRBV5-1	TRBJ2-4	TGCGCCAGCAGTCAGGGGTCGTTGGACATTCAGTACTTC	CASSQGSLDIQYF
-	TRBD1	TRBV6-5	TRBJ1-3	TGTGCCAGCAGGCAGACAGGGAGCTCTGGAAACACCATATATTTT	CASRQTGSSGNTIYF
-	-	TRBV18	TRBJ2-2	TGTGCCAGCTCACCGGGGGCCCCGAACACCGGGGAGCTGTTTTTT	CASSPGAPNTGELFF
once	-	TRBV11-1	TRBJ1-1	TGTGCCAGCACCCGCCGGGGGCAGAACACTGAAGCTTTCTTT	CASTRRGQNTEAFF
-	TRBD2	TRBV5-4	TRBJ2-7	TGTGCCAGCAGCTTGGGGCCCGGGACTAGCGGCTACGAGCAGTACTTC	CASSLGPGTSGYEQYF
-	-	TRBV7-2	TRBJ1-4	TGTGCCAGCAGCTCGCGGGGCAATGAAAAACTGTTTTTT	CASSSRGNEKLFF
-	TRBD1	TRBV19	TRBJ1-1	TGTGCCAGTAGTGCCCTGTGGCAGGGGGCAAGGACTGAAGCTTTCTTT	CASSALWQGARTEAFF
-	TRBD2	TRBV4-2	TRBJ2-1	TGTGCCAGCAGCCAAGCCCTTGCGGGAGGGATGTTCTTC	CASSQALAGGMFF
-	TRBD1	TRBV7-8	TRBJ2-1	TGTGCCAGCAGCTTACCGACAGGGTACAATGAGCAGTTCTTC	CASSLPTGYNEQFF
-	TRBD2	TRBV18	TRBJ2-3	TGTGCCAGCTCACCACAAACTAGCGGCACAGATACGCAGTATTTT	CASSPQTSGTDTQYF
-	-	TRBV6-1	TRBJ2-1	TGTGCCAGCAGTGAGGGGCAGGTCGCGGAGCAGTTCTTC	CASSEGQVAEQFF